Listed below are T cell receptor beta chains from one sample, sequenced in a study of cytotoxic CD8 clonotypes in ibrutinib-treated CLL. Clones were sequenced by immunoSEQ multiplex PCR, and TCRdb holds only the in-frame ones, with some missing. This table has nearly 300,000 clones, 76% appearing once. The sequencing used PBMCs, collected at disease progression, from a patient treated with ibrutinib. Receptor source: a human donor with chronic lymphocytic leukemia. The conserved cysteine and the conserved F or W are not part of the CDR3 here. A D gene is named only where the DNA matches it firmly. Only some rows state a clone size, as once, few, many or a class for expanded clones.

J | size | V | D | CDR3
TRBJ2-2 | NA | TRBV29-1 | NA | SVEGGAGELF
TRBJ1-5 | NA | TRBV6-5 | NA | ASRTTGTSNQPQH
TRBJ1-1 | NA | TRBV6-5 | NA | ASARGVGTEAF
TRBJ2-3 | NA | TRBV7-9 | NA | ASSPLPDTQY
TRBJ2-4 | NA | TRBV28 | TRBD1 | ASSHRTGGVIQY
TRBJ2-7 | few | TRBV5-6 | NA | ASSLGGLGEQY
TRBJ1-1 | NA | TRBV5-1 | NA | ASSLGQFRMLKSEAF
TRBJ2-7 | once | TRBV19 | TRBD1 | ASSRDRGTYEQY
TRBJ2-5 | few | TRBV27 | NA | ASSPHEERETQY
TRBJ1-5 | NA | TRBV21-1 | NA | ASSKEGPRGDQPQH
TRBJ2-1 | NA | TRBV27 | NA | ASFGQGRRLAIGEQF
TRBJ2-5 | NA | TRBV7-6 | TRBD2 | ASSLTRRGGRETQY
TRBJ2-3 | NA | TRBV18 | TRBD2 | ASSAGGSTDTQY
TRBJ1-2 | NA | TRBV9 | TRBD1 | ASSGPDRGYGYT
TRBJ2-5 | NA | TRBV5-1 | TRBD1 | ASSLGDRETQETQY
TRBJ2-2 | NA | TRBV7-9 | TRBD2 | ASSLVGLAGIGELF
TRBJ2-7 | few | TRBV11-2 | NA | ASSPSLGTLGYEQY
TRBJ2-7 | NA | TRBV15 | NA | ATSRAAGSGIYEQY
TRBJ1-2 | NA | TRBV2 | NA | ASSEETGRDYGYT
TRBJ1-2 | NA | TRBV6-5 | NA | ASSSFERRNYGYT
TRBJ2-5 | NA | TRBV7-9 | TRBD2 | ASRRLAEETQY